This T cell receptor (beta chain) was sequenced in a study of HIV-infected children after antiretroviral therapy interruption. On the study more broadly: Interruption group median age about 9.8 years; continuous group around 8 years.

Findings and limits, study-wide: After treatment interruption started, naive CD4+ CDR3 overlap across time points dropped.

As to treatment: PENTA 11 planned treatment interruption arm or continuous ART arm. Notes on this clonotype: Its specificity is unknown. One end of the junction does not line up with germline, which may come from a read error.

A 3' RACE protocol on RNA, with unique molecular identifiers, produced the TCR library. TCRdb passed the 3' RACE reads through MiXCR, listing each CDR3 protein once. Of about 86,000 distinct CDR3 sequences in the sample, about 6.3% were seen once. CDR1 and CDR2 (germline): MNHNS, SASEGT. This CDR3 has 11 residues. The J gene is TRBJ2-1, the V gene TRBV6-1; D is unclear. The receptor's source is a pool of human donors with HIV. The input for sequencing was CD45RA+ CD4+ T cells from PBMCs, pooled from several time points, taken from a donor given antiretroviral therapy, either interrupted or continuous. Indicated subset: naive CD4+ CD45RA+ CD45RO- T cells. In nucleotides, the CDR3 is TGTGCCAGCGGTGATCTTGCTGAGCAGTTCTTC. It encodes CASGDLAEQFF.